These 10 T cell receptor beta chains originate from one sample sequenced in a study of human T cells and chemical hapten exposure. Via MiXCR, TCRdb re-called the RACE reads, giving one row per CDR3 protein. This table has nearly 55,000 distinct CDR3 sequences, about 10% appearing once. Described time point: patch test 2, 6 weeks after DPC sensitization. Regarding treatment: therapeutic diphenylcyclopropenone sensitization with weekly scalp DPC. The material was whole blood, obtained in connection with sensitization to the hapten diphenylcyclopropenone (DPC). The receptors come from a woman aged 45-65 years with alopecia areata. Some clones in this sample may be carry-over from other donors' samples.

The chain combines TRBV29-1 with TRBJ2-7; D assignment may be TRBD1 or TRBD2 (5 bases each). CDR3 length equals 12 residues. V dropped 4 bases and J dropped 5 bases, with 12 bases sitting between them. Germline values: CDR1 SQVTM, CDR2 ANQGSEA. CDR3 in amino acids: CSVAGTLDEQYF. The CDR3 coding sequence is TGCAGCGTTGCCGGGACCCTCGACGAGCAGTACTTC.

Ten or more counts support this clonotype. The CDR3, as DNA: TGTGCCACCAGTGATCCCCCGGGACTAGCGGGAGTTGGTGGAGATACGCAGTATTTT. Its protein product is CATSDPPGLAGVGGDTQYF. The chain uses TRBV24-1 and TRBJ2-3; 14 bases agree with TRBD2. V lost 3 bases, J lost 5 bases, and 12 bases stayed unmatched. CDR3 size: 19 residues. Germline V gene lookup returns CDR1 KGHDR and CDR2 SFDVKD.

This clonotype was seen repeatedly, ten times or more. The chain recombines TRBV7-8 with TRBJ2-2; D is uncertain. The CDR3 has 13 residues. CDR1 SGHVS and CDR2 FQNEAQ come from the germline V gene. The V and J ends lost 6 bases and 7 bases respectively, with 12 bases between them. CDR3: CASSHIGVGELFF. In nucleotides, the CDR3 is TGTGCCAGCAGTCATATTGGGGTCGGGGAGCTGTTTTTT.

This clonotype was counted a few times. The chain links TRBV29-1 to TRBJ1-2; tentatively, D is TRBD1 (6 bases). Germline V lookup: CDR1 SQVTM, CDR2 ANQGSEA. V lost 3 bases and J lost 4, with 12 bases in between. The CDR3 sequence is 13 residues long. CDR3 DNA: TGCAGCGTTGATCGGGCAGGGGCCTATGGCTACACCTTC. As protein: CSVDRAGAYGYTF.

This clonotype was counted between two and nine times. The CDR3 region is CASSAGQGAVTGELFF. CDR3 coding DNA: TGTGCCAGCAGCGCGGGACAGGGGGCGGTCACCGGGGAGCTGTTTTTT. The rearrangement uses TRBV7-6 and TRBJ2-2; 12 nucleotides line up with TRBD1. V trimming: 5 bases; J trimming: 4 bases; junction bases outside the gene matches: 5. CDR3 length equals 16 residues. Germline CDR1 and CDR2: SGHVS and FNYEAQ.

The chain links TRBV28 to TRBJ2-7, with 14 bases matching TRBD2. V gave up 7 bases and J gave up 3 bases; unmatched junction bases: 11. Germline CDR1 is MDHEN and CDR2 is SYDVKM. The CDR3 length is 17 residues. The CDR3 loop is CASNLNGLAGGFYEQYF. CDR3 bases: TGTGCCAGCAACCTTAACGGACTAGCGGGGGGATTCTACGAGCAGTACTTC.

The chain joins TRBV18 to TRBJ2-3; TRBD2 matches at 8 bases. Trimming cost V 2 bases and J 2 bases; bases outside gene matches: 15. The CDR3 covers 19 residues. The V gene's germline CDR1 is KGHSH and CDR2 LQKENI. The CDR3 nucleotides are TGTGCCAGCTCACCAAACGGTGCTAGCGGGTCCGACCACACAGATACGCAGTATTTT. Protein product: CASSPNGASGSDHTDTQYF.

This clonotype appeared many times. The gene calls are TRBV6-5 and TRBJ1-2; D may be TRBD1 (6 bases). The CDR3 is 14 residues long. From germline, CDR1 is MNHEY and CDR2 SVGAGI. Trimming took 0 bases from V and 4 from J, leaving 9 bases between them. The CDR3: CASSYSDRLYGYTF. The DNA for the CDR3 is TGTGCCAGCAGTTACTCGGACAGACTCTATGGCTACACCTTC.

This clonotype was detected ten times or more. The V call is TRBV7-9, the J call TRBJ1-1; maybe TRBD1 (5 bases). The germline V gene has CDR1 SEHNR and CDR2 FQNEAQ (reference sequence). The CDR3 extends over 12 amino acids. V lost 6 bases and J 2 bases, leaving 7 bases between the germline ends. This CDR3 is CASRTGNTEAFF. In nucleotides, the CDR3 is TGTGCCAGCAGAACAGGAAACACTGAAGCTTTCTTT.

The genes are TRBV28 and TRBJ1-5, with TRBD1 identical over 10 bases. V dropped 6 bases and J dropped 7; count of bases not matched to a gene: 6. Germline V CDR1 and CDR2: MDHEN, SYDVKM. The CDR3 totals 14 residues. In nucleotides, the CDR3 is TGTGCCAGCAGAGACAGGGGGCTAGAACAGCCCCAGCATTTT. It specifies CASRDRGLEQPQHF.